This T cell receptor (beta chain) comes out of a study of blood T cell repertoires in COVID-19. Method: immunoSEQ multiplex PCR; TCRdb's copy keeps in-frame clones and lacks some. This table has 140,000 to 150,000 clones, about 89% appearing once. This CDR3 has 17 residues. Germline assignment: CDR1 SGDLS and CDR2 YYNGEE. J lost 4 bases, V lost 0 bases, and 8 bases had no gene match. This sequence originates from a man between 60 and 75 years old with active or convalescent COVID-19. V gene TRBV9 combines with J gene TRBJ1-3; the match to TRBD1 covers 9 bases. Input material: peripheral blood. The CDR3 sequence is CASSVALDRGSGNTIYF. For the CDR3, the DNA is TGTGCCAGCAGCGTAGCTCTGGACAGGGGATCAGGAAACACCATATATTTT.